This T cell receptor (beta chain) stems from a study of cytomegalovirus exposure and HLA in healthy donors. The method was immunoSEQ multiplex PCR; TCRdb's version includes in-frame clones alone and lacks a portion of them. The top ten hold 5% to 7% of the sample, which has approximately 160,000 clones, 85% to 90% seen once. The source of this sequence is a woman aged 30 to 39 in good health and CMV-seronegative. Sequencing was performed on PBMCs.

The CDR3: CASSLDGTNTEAFF. CDR3 DNA: TGCGCCAGCAGCTTGGACGGGACGAACACTGAAGCTTTCTTT. The gene calls are TRBV5-1 and TRBJ1-1; D may be TRBD1 (5 bases). The germline V gene has CDR1 SGHRS and CDR2 YFSETQ. There are 14 residues in the CDR3. Trimming stripped 0 bases from V and 1 base from J, with 7 bases between.